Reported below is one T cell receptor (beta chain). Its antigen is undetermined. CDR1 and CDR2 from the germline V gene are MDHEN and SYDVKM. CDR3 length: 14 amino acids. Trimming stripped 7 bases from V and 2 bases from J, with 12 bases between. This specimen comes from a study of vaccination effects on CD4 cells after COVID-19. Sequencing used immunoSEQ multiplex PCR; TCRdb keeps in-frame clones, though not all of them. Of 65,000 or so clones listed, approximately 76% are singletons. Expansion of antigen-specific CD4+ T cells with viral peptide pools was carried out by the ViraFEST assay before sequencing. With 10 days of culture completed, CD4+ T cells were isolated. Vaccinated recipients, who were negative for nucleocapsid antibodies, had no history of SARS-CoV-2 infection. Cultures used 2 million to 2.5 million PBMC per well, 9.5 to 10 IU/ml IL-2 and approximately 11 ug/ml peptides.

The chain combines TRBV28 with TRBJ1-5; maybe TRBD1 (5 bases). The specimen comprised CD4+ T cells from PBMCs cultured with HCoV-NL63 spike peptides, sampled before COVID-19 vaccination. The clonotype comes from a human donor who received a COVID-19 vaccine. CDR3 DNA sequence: TGTGCCAGCATCAGTCGGGGACGCAATCAGCCCCAGCATTTT. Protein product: CASISRGRNQPQHF.